What follows is one T cell receptor (beta chain) and its context. Profiling relied on immunoSEQ multiplex PCR, and the TCRdb table lists in-frame clones only, not all of them. The sample has approximately 77,000 clones; approximately 92% are singletons. This CDR3 has 11 amino acids. The V gene lost 4 bases and the J gene lost 7 bases, with 7 bases spanning the gap. Germline V gene lookup returns CDR1 LNHDA and CDR2 SQIVND (reference sequence). The entry originates in a study of T cell responses to AZD1222 COVID-19 vaccine. This clonotype was sampled from an adult who received the AZD1222 COVID-19 vaccine. V is TRBV19 and J is TRBJ1-1, with unresolved D. The sequencing here drew on peripheral blood, taken 28 days after the second AZD1222 dose. CDR3 bases: TGTGCCAGTAGTAACTTAATTGAAGCTTTCTTT. It specifies CASSNLIEAFF.